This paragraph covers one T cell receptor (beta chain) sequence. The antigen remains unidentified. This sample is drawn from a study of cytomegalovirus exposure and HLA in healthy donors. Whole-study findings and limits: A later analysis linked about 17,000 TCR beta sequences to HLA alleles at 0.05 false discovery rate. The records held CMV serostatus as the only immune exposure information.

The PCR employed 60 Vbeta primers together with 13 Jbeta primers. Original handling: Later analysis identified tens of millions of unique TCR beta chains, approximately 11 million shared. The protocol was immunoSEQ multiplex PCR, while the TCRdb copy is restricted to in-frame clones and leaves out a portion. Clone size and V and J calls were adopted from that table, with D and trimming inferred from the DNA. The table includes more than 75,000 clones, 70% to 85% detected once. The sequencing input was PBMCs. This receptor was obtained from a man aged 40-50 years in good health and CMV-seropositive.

In nucleotides, the CDR3 is TGTGCCAGCAGCTTAGAACACAGGGGGGACACCGGGGAGCTGTTTTTT. Amino acids: CASSLEHRGDTGELFF. This chain links TRBV11-2 with TRBJ2-2; TRBD1 matches 8 bases. This CDR3 region has 16 residues. Germline trimming cut 0 bases from V and 3 bases from J; bases unmatched to any gene: 3. The V gene's germline CDR1 is SGHAT and CDR2 FQNNGV.